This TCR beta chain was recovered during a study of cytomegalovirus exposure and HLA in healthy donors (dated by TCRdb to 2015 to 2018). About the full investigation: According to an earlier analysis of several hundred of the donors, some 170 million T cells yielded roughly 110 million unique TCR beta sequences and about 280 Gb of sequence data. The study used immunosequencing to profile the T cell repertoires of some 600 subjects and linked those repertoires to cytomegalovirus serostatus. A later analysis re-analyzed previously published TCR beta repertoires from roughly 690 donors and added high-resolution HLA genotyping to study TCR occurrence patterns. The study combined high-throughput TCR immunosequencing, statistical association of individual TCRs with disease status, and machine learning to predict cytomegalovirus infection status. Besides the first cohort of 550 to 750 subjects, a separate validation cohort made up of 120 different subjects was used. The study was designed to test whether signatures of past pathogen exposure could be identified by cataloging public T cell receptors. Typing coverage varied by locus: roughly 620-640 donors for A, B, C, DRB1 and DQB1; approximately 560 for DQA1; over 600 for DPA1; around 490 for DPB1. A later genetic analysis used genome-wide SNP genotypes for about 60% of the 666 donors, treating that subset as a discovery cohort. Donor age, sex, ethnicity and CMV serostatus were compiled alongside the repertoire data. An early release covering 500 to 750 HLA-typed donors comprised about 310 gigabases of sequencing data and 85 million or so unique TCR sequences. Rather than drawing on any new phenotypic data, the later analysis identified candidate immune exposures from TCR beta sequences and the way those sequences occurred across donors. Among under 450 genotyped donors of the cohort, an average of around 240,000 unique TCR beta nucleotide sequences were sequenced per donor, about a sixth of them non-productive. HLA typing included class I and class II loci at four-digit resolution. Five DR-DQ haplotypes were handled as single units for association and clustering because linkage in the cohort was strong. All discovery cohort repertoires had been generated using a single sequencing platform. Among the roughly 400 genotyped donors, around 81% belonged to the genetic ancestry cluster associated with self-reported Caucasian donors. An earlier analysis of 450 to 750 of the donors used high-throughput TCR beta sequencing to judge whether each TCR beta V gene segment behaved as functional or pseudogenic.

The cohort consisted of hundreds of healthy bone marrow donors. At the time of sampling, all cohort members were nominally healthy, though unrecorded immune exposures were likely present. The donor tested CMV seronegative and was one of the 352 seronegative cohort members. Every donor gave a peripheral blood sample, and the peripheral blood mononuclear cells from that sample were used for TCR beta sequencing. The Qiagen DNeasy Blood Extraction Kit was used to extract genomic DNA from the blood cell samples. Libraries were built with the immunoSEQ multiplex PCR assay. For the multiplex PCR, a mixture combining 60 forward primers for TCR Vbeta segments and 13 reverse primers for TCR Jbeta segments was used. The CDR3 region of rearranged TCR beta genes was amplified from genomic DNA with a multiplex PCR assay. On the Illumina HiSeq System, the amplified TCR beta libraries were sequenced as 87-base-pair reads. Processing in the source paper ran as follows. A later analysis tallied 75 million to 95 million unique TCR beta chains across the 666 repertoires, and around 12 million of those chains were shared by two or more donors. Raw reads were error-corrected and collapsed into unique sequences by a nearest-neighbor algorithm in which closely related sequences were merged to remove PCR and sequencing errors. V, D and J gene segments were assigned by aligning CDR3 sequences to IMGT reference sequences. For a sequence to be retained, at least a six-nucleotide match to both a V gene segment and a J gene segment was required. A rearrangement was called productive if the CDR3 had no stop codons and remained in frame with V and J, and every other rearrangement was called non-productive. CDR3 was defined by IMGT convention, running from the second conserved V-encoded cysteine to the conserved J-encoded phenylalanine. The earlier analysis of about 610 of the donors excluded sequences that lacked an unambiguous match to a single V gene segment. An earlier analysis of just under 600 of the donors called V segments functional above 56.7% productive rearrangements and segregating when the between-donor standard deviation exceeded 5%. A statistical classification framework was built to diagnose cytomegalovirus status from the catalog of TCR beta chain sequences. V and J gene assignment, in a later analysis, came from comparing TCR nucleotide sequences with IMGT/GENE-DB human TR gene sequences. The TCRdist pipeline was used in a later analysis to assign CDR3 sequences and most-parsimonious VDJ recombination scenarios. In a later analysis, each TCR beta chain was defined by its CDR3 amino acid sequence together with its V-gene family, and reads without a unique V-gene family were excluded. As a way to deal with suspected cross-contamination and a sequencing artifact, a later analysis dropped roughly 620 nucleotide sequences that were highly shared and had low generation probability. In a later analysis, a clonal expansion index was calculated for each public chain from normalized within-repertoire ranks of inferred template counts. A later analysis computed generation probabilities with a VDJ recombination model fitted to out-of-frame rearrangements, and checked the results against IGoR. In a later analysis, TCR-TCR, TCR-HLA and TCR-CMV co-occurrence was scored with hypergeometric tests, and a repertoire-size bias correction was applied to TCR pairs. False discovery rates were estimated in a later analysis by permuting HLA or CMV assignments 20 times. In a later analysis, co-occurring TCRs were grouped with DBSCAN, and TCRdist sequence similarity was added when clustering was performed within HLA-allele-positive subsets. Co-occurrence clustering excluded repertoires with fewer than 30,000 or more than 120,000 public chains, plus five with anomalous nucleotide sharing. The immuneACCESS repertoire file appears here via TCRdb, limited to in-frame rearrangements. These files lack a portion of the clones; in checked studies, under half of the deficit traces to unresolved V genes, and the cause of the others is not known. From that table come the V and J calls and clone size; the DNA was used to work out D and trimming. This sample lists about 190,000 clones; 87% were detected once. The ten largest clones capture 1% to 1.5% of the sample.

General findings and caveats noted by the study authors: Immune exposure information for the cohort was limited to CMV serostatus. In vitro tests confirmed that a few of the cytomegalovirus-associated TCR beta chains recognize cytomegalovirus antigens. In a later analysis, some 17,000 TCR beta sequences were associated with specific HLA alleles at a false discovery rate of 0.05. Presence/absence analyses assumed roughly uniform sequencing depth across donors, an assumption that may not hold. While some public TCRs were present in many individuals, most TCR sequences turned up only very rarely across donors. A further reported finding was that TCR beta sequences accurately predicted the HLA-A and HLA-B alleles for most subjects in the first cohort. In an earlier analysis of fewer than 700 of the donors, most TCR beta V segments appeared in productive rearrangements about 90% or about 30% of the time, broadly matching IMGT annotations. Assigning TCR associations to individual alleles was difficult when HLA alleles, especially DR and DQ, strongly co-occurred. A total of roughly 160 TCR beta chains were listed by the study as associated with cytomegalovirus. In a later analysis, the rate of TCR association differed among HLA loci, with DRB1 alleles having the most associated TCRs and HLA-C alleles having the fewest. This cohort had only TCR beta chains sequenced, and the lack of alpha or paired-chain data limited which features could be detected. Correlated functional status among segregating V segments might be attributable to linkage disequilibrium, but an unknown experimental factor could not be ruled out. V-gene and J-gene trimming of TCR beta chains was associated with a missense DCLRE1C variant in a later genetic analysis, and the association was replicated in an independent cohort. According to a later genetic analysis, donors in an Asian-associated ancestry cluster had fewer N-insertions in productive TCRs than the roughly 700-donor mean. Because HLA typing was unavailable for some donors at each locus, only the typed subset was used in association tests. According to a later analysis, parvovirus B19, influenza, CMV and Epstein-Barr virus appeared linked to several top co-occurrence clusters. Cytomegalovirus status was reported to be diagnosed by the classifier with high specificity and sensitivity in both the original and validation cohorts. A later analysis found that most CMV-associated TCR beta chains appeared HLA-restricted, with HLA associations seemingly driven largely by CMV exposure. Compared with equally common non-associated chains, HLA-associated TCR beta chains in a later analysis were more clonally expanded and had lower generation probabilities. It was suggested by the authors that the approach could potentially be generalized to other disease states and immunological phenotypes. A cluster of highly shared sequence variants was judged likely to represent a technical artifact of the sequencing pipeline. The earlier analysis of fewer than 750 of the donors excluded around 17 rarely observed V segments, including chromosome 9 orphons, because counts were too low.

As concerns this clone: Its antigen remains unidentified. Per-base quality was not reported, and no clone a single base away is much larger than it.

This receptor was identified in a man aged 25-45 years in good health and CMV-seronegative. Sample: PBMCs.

For the CDR3, the sequence is CASSSDISRTGELFF. The nucleotides are TGCGCCAGCAGCTCCGACATATCTCGCACCGGGGAGCTGTTTTTT. The chain uses TRBV5-1 and TRBJ2-2, with no reliable assignment of the D segment. V is reduced by 3 bases and J by 4 bases, leaving a spacing of 13 bases between them. The germline V gene yields SGHRS for CDR1 and YFSETQ for CDR2. The CDR3, from cysteine to phenylalanine, totals 15 residues. Only CDR3 DNA remains: 45 bases, in frame from the first base.